This paragraph reports one T cell receptor (beta chain). There is no known antigen for this receptor. Base qualities are not at hand, and no much larger clone is one base apart. Looking up the germline V gene yields CDR1 SQVTM and CDR2 ANQGSEA. The junction shows trimming of 0 bases on V and 4 bases on J, plus 4 bases between the germline ends. The CDR3 spans 12 residues, from the cysteine through the phenylalanine. The CDR3 DNA has 36 bases and is translated from base 1. To sequence the TCRbeta CDR3 region, genomic DNA was isolated from the sorted cells. The immunoSEQ Assay was used for sequencing of TCRbeta CDR3 regions. Sourced from immuneACCESS, this table was stored by TCRdb with only in-frame sequences that have V and J called. A share of the clones is absent; for the studies checked, an unresolved V gene accounts for under half, and the remainder has no known explanation. In this sample the table shows around 56,000 clones, 88% of which occur a single time. The ten most abundant clones make up 11% of the sample.

The data stem from a study of OX40 agonist ivuxolimab in advanced cancers. At the level of the whole study: The costimulatory receptor OX40 (CD134) was targeted by ivuxolimab, a fully human IgG2 agonistic monoclonal antibody. Intravenous ivuxolimab was administered to patients every 2 weeks at six dose levels: 0.01, 0.1, 0.3, 1.5, 3 and 10 mg/kg. Patients were allowed to have had prior anti-PD-1, anti-PD-L1 or anti-CTLA-4 therapy, and around 41% of the dose-escalation patients had previously received checkpoint inhibitors. Peripheral TCRbeta sequencing was intended to test whether TCR sequence diversity was altered and clonal T-cell expansion was caused by ivuxolimab. In the dose-escalation cohort, about four fifths of patients were male, and the mean age was roughly 56 years with a range of about 20 to 79. Of the approximately 50 dose-escalation patients, hepatocellular carcinoma was present in about 20, melanoma in roughly 15, renal cell carcinoma in 9 and head and neck cancer in 9. The paper describes the monotherapy dose-escalation part (N of about 47 patients) of the phase I trial of ivuxolimab. Partial responses occurred in three dose-escalation patients: two with cutaneous melanoma and one with hepatocellular carcinoma. Overall study results and their limits: In the 0.1-3.0 mg/kg groups, partial responders were among the patients with the lowest normalized peripheral clonal expansion, particularly in CD8+ T cells. Low levels of normalized T-cell clonal expansion were also seen in some nonresponding patients. After ivuxolimab, more expanded clones were found on average in CD8+ T cells than in CD4+ T cells. The antigen specificity of the clonally expanded peripheral T cells was not determined. At doses from 0.1 to 3.0 mg/kg, clonal expansion was seen in both CD4+ and CD8+ blood T cells between baseline and week 6.

Patients with autoimmune disease history or receiving systemic immunosuppression were excluded from the trial. Peripheral blood for TCR sequencing was collected from all dose cohorts at baseline, on cycle 4 day 1, and on cycle 7 day 1. The samples were taken from a phase I, first-in-human, multicenter, open-label dose-escalation trial of ivuxolimab. Adults with locally advanced or metastatic melanoma, renal cell, hepatocellular, or head and neck squamous cell carcinoma were enrolled in the trial. Before TCR sequencing, CD4+ T cells and CD8+ T cells from peripheral blood were sorted into separate populations.

The sequencing used CD4+ or CD8+ T cells sorted from blood, collected in a trial of the OX40 agonist ivuxolimab. The rearrangement combines TRBV29-1 with TRBJ2-1; the D segment cannot be called with confidence. This TCR derives from an adult with an advanced solid tumor such as melanoma, head and neck, liver or kidney cancer. CDR3 region: CSVEERYNEQFF. The DNA sequence follows: TGCAGCGTTGAAGAACGGTACAATGAGCAGTTCTTC.